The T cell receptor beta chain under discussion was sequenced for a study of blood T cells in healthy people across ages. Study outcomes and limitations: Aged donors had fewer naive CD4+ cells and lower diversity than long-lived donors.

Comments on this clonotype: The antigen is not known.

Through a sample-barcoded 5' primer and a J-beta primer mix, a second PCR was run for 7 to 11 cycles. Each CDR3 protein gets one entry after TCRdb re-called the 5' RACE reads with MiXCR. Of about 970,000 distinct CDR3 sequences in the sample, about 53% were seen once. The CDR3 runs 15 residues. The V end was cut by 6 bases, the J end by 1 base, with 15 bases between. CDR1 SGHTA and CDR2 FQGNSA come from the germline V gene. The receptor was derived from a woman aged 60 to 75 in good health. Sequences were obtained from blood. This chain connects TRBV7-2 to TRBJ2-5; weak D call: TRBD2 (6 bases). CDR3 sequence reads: CASSSAEGIQETQYF. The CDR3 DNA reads TGTGCCAGCAGTTCGGCGGAGGGGATCCAAGAGACCCAGTACTTC.